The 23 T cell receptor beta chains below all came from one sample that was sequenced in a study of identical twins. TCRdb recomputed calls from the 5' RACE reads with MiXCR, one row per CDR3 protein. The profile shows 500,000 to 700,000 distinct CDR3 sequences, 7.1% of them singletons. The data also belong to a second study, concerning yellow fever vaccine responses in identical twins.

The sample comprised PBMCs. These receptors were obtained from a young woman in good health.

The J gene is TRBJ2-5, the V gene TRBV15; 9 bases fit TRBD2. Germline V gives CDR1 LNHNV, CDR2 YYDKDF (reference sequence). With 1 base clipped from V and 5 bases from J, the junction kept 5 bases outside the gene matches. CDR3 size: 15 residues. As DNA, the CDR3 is TGTGCCACCAGCAGAGCTGCCGCGGGAGGGGAGACCCAGTACTTC. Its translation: CATSRAAAGGETQYF.

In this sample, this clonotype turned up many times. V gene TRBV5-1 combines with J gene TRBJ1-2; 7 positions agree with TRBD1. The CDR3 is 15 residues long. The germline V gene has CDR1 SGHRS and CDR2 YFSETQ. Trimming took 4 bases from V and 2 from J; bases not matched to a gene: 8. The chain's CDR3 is CASSVRDSINYGYTF. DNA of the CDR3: TGCGCCAGCAGCGTACGGGACAGCATAAACTATGGCTACACCTTC.

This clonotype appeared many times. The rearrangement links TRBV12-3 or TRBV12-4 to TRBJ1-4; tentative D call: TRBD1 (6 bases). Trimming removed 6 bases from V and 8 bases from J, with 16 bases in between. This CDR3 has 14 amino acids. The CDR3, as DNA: TGTGCCAGCAGCTCCGCTGGAGGGGGGGAAAAACTGTTTTTT. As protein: CASSSAGGGEKLFF.

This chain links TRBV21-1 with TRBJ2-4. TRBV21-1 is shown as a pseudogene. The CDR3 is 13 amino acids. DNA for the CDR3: TGTGCCAGCAGCGGCTTCGGCAAAAACATTCAGTACTTC. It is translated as CASSGFGKNIQYF.

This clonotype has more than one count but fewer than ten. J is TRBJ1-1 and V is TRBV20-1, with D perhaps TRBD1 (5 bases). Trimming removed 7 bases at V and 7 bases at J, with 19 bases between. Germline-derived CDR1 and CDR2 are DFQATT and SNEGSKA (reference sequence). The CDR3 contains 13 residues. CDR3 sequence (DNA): TGCAGTGGGGGGTCGGGGGTAGAGAATGAAGCTTTCTTT. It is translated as CSGGSGVENEAFF.

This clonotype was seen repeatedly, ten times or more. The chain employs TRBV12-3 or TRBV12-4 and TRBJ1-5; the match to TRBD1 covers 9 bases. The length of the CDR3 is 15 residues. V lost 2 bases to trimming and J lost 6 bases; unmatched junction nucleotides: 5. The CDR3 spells CASSLTGQGRQPQHF. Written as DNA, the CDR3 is TGTGCCAGCAGTTTAACGGGACAGGGACGTCAGCCCCAGCATTTT.

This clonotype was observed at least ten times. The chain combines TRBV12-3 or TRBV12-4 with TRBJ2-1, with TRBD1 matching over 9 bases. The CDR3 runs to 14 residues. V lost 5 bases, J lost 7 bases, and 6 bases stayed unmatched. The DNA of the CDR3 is TGTGCCAGCAGTGCTGCCGACAGGGGGAATGAGCAGTTCTTC. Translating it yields CASSAADRGNEQFF.

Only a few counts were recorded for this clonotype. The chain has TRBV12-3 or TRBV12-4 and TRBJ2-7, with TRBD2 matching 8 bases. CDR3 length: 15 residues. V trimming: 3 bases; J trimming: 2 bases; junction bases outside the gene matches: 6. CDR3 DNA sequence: TGTGCCAGCAGTTTTGGCCTAGCGGGTCCCTACGAGCAGTACGTC. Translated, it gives CASSFGLAGPYEQYV.

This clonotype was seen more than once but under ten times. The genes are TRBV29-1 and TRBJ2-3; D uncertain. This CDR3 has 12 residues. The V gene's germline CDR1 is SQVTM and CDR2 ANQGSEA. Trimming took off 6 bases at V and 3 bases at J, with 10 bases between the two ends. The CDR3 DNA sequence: TGCAGCGTATGGCAGGTAACAGATACGCAGTATTTT. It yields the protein CSVWQVTDTQYF.

The DNA for the CDR3 is TGTGCCAGCAGTTCATACTCACAGGGTTACGAGCAGTTCTTC. Amino acids: CASSSYSQGYEQFF. The genes are TRBV27 and TRBJ2-1; tentatively, D is TRBD1 (6 bases). V lost 4 bases and J lost 10, with 17 bases in between. Germline assignment: CDR1 MNHEY and CDR2 SMNVEV (reference sequence). The CDR3 is 14 residues long.

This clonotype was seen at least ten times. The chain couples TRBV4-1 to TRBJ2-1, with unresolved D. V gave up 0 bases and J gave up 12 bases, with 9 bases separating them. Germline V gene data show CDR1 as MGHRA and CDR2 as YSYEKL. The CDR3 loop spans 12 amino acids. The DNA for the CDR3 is TGCGCCAGCAGCCAAGAGGGTCAATGGCAGTTCTTC. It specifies CASSQEGQWQFF.

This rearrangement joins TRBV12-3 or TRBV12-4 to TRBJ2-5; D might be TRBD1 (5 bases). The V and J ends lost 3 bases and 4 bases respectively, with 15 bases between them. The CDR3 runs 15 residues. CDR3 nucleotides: TGTGCCAGCAGTTTGTATCAAGGGGTTCGAGAGACCCAGTACTTC. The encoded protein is CASSLYQGVRETQYF.

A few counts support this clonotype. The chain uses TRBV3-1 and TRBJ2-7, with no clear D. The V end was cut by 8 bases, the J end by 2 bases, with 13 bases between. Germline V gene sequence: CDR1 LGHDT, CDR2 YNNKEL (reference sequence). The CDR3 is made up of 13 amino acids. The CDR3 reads CASRGQETYEQYF. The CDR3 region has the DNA TGTGCCAGCCGAGGCCAGGAAACCTACGAGCAGTACTTC.

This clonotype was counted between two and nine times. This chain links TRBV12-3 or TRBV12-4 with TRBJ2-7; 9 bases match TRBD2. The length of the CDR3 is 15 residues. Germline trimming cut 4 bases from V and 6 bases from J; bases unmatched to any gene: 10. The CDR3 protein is CASSSYSGSVGEQYF. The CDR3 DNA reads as TGTGCCAGCAGTTCTTATAGCGGGAGCGTTGGCGAGCAGTACTTC.

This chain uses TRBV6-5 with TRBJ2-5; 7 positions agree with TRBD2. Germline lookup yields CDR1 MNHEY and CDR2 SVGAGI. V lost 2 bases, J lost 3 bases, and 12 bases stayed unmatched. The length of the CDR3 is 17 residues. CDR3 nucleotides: TGTGCCAGCAGTTACCCCGTCAAGGAGGGAGGGAAAGAGACCCAGTACTTC. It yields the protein CASSYPVKEGGKETQYF.

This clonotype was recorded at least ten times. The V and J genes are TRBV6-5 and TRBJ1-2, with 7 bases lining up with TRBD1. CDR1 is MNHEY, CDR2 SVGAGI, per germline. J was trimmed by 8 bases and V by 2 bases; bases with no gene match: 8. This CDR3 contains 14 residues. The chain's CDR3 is CASSYVGGGYGYTF. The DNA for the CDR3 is TGTGCCAGCAGTTACGTTGGAGGGGGCTACGGCTACACCTTC.

The CDR3 sequence: CASSQSMDTLQSPLHF. CDR3 DNA: TGTGCCAGCAGCCAATCGATGGACACCCTGCAGTCACCCCTCCACTTT. The chain carries TRBV14 and TRBJ1-6; perhaps TRBD1 as D (5 bases). CDR3 size: 16 residues. Trimming removed 2 bases at V and 10 bases at J, with 18 bases between. Germline V lookup: CDR1 SGHDN, CDR2 FVKESK.

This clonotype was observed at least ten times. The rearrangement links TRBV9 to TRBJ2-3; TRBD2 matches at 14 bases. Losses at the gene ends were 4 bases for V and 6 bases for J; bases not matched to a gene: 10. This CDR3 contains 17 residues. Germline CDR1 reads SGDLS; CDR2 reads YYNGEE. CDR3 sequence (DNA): TGTGCCAGCAGCTATTCCGGGACTAGCGGGAGTGGGGATACGCAGTATTTT. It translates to CASSYSGTSGSGDTQYF.

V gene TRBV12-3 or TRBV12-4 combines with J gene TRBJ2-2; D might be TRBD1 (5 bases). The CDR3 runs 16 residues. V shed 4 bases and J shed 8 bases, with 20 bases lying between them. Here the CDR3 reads CASSSRFGQGGGELFF. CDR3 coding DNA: TGTGCCAGCAGTTCCAGGTTTGGGCAGGGTGGAGGGGAGCTGTTTTTT.

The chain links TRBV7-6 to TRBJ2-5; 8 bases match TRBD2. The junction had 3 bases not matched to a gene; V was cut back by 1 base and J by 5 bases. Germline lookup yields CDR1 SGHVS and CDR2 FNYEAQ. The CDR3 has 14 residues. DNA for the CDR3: TGTGCCAGCAGCTTAGTATCTAGCGGGGAGACCCAGTACTTC. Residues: CASSLVSSGETQYF.

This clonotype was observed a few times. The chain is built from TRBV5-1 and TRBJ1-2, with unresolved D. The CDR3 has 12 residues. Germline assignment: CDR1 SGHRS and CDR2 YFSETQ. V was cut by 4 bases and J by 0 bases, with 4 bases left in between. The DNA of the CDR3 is TGCGCCAGCAGCGAGCCTAACTATGGCTACACCTTC. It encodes CASSEPNYGYTF.

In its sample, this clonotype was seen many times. The chain's CDR3 is CASDNLAGGVYEQYF. As DNA, the CDR3 is TGTGCCAGCGATAACCTCGCAGGGGGTGTCTACGAGCAGTACTTC. This sequence joins TRBV28 and TRBJ2-7; 7 nucleotides line up with TRBD1. From germline, CDR1 is MDHEN and CDR2 SYDVKM. The CDR3 covers 15 residues. With V trimmed by 8 bases and J by 3 bases, 13 bases remained unmatched.

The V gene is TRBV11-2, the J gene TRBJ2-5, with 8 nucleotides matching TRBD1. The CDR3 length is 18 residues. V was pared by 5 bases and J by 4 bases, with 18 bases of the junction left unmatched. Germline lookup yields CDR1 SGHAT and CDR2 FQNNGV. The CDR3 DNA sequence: TGTGCCAGCAGCCCCGTAAACAGGGGGGAGTTCTACGGAGAGACCCAGTACTTC. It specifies CASSPVNRGEFYGETQYF. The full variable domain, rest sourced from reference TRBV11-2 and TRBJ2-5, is EAGVAQSPRYKIIEKRQSVAFWCNPISGHATLYWYQQILGQGPKLLIQFQNNGVVDDSQLPKDRFSAERLKGVDSTLKIQPAKLEDSAVYLCASSPVNRGEFYGETQYFGPGTRLLVL.